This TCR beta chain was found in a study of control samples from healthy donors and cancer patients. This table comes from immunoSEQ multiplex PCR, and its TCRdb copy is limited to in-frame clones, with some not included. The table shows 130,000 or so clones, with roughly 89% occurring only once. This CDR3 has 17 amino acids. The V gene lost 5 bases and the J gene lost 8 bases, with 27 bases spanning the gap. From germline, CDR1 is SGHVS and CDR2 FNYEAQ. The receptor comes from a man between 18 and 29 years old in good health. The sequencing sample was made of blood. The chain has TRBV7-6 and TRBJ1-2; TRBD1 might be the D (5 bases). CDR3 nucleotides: TGTGCCAGCAGCGGCCCGGAGGGAGTGGGGGGTTTAAACGGCTACACCTTC. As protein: CASSGPEGVGGLNGYTF.